The rows below give T cell receptor beta chains drawn from one sample of a study of a mutant IDH1 vaccine in newly diagnosed glioma. Produced via immunoSEQ multiplex PCR; TCRdb's table is partial and in-frame only. The sample lists 25,000 to 40,000 clones, around 77% occurring once. Their antigens remain unidentified. Sequenced here: PBMCs, sampled from a glioma patient whose treatment included an IDH1 peptide vaccine. Receptors originate from a woman aged 25 to 45 with glioma. Some clones in this sample may be carry-over from other donors' samples. The CDR3 runs from the conserved cysteine through the conserved F or W. A D gene is named only where the DNA matches it firmly. A row's size may be missing; if present it is once, few, many or a size class.

cdr3_nt: TGTGCCAGCAGTTACGGGACAGGGGTCGCCGGGGAGCTGTTTTTT
cdr3_aa: CASSYGTGVAGELFF
clone_size: NA
j_call: TRBJ2-2
v_call: TRBV6-5
d_call: TRBD1

cdr3_nt: TGTGCCAGCAGCTTAGCCACAGGGGGAATCGGCTACACCTTC
cdr3_aa: CASSLATGGIGYTF
clone_size: NA
j_call: TRBJ1-2
v_call: TRBV7-9
d_call: TRBD1

cdr3_nt: TGTGCCAGCAGCTCCCGAGTTCCGATCTATGGCTACACCTTC
cdr3_aa: CASSSRVPIYGYTF
clone_size: NA
j_call: TRBJ1-2
v_call: TRBV7-2
d_call: NA

cdr3_nt: TGTGCCAGCAGCCCCCGCGACAGGGTGATTGGCAATCAGCCCCAGCATTTT
cdr3_aa: CASSPRDRVIGNQPQHF
clone_size: NA
j_call: TRBJ1-5
v_call: TRBV27
d_call: TRBD1

cdr3_nt: TGTGCCAGCAGACCCGGAGGACAGGGGACCTACAATGAGCAGTTCTTC
cdr3_aa: CASRPGGQGTYNEQFF
clone_size: NA
j_call: TRBJ2-1
v_call: TRBV28
d_call: TRBD1

cdr3_nt: TGTGCCAGTAGGGGACGGGCGTACCAAGAGACCCAGTACTTC
cdr3_aa: CASRGRAYQETQYF
clone_size: NA
j_call: TRBJ2-5
v_call: TRBV19
d_call: NA

cdr3_nt: TGTGCCAGCAGCTTAACTCGGGAGACTGAAGCTTTCTTT
cdr3_aa: CASSLTRETEAFF
clone_size: NA
j_call: TRBJ1-1
v_call: TRBV7-9
d_call: NA

cdr3_nt: TGTGCCAGCAGCCCGGGTGGGTGGGGCTCCCTTTCTGGAAACACCATATATTTT
cdr3_aa: CASSPGGWGSLSGNTIYF
clone_size: NA
j_call: TRBJ1-3
v_call: TRBV28
d_call: NA

cdr3_nt: TGTGCCAGCTCCCCAGGACTTACCCTTGGGAATGAGCAGTTCTTC
cdr3_aa: CASSPGLTLGNEQFF
clone_size: NA
j_call: TRBJ2-1
v_call: TRBV18
d_call: NA

cdr3_nt: TGTGCCAGCAGCCACAACCGGGACAGCTACGAGCAGTACTTC
cdr3_aa: CASSHNRDSYEQYF
clone_size: NA
j_call: TRBJ2-7
v_call: TRBV11-2
d_call: TRBD1

cdr3_nt: TGCGCCAGCAGCTTGGGGACTAGCGGACCTTCCTACGAGCAGTACTTC
cdr3_aa: CASSLGTSGPSYEQYF
clone_size: once
j_call: TRBJ2-7
v_call: TRBV5-1
d_call: TRBD2

cdr3_nt: TGTGCCATCAGCGCAGGGGGAGAAAAACTGTTTTTT
cdr3_aa: CAISAGGEKLFF
clone_size: NA
j_call: TRBJ1-4
v_call: TRBV10-3
d_call: TRBD1

cdr3_nt: TGTGCCAGTAGTGCTAGCAATTCCGGGGAGCTGTTTTTT
cdr3_aa: CASSASNSGELFF
clone_size: few
j_call: TRBJ2-2
v_call: TRBV19
d_call: NA

cdr3_nt: TGTGCCAGCAGTGCCATCCCGGCGGGTCCGAACACTGAAGCTTTCTTT
cdr3_aa: CASSAIPAGPNTEAFF
clone_size: once
j_call: TRBJ1-1
v_call: TRBV6-1
d_call: NA

cdr3_nt: TGCAGCGGCCTGACTAGCGGGAGTCGCTATGAGCAGTTCTTC
cdr3_aa: CSGLTSGSRYEQFF
clone_size: NA
j_call: TRBJ2-1
v_call: TRBV29-1
d_call: TRBD2

cdr3_nt: TGTGCCACCCGAAGATCCAGGGGTGTATACTTC
cdr3_aa: CATRRSRGVYF
clone_size: NA
j_call: TRBJ2-7
v_call: TRBV11-2
d_call: NA

cdr3_nt: TGCGCCAGCAGCCCCACAGGACAGGCTAGCAATCAGCCCCAGCATTTT
cdr3_aa: CASSPTGQASNQPQHF
clone_size: NA
j_call: TRBJ1-5
v_call: TRBV4-1
d_call: TRBD1

cdr3_nt: TGTGCCAGCAGACCCGCTTTGATTCGGGTGAACACTGAAGCTTTCTTT
cdr3_aa: CASRPALIRVNTEAFF
clone_size: NA
j_call: TRBJ1-1
v_call: TRBV28
d_call: NA